These 21 T cell receptor delta chains originate from one sample sequenced in a study of gamma-delta T cells after stem cell transplantation. TCRdb reprocessed the RT-PCR reads through CATT. This sample yields about 1,400 delta-chain clones, of which around 2.5% are seen a single time; less than 60% belongs to the top ten. Sequencing was carried out using gamma-delta T cells. These receptors all come from a human donor. It is not recorded whose cells these are; they may come from a transplant donor.

The chain uses TRDV1 and TRDJ4, with TRDD3 matching over 11 bases. The V segment lost 7 bases and the J segment 3 bases; nucleotides outside the gene matches: 10. CDR1 and CDR2 from the germline V gene are TSWWSYY and QGS. This CDR3 comprises 15 residues. The CDR3 here is CALVPSGGYTRPLIF. In DNA form, the CDR3 reads TGTGCTCTTGTGCCCTCTGGGGGATACACCCGACCCCTGATCTTT.

There are a few counts of this clone. Given a much more abundant clone one base away, this may be a read error. Other DNA sequences in the same sample also yield this CDR3. The chain recombines TRDV2 with TRDJ1; weak D call: TRDD2 (7 bases). V was pared by 1 base and J by 2 bases, with 34 bases between. This CDR3 contains 22 residues. Germline V gene sequence: CDR1 GEAIGNYY, CDR2 EKD. CDR3 residues: CACDTFFPTHRDRVQDTDKLIF. The CDR3 DNA reads TGTGCCTGTGACACTTTCTTTCCTACGCATCGGGATAGGGTCCAGGATACCGATAAACTCATCTTT.

For this clone: A far larger clone is one nucleotide away, so this likely arose from a read error. The sample holds other DNA sequences that translate to the same CDR3. The CDR3 DNA reads TGTGCCTGTGACCCGGTGGGCGTAGGGAGATCCGATAAACTCATCTTT. Protein: CACDPVGVGRSDKLIF. The V gene is TRDV2, the J gene TRDJ1, with D unresolved. Trimming pared 3 bases from V and 3 bases from J, leaving 19 bases between. The CDR3 has 16 amino acids. Per germline, CDR1 GEAIGNYY and CDR2 EKD.

This clone was detected only a few times. The translation of this DNA and the TCRdb protein of a much larger clone differ at residue 12, probably owing to a read error; the protein shown here is translated from the DNA. The genes are TRDV2 and TRDJ1; 9 nucleotides line up with TRDD3. CDR1 GEAIGNYY and CDR2 EKD come from the germline V gene. This CDR3 region has 18 residues. J gave up 4 bases and V 0 bases, and 14 bases lay outside the gene matches. The DNA of the CDR3 is TGTGCCTGTGACACCGTGGGGGGATACAGCACCAACGGCGATAAACTCATCTTT. This sequence encodes CACDTVGGYSTNGDKLIF.

The sample holds a few counts of this clone. The protein in TCRdb stems from a much larger clone and differs at residue 5 from this DNA's translation, likely a read error; here the protein is translated from the DNA. V usage is TRDV2 and J usage is TRDJ1, with 11 bases that match TRDD3. Germline trimming cut 2 bases from V and 2 bases from J; bases unmatched to any gene: 12. The germline gives CDR1 GEAIGNYY, CDR2 EKD. CDR3 length equals 18 residues. CDR3 sequence: CACDSRGLGDTYTDKLIF. For the CDR3, the DNA is TGTGCCTGTGACAGCCGTGGCTTGGGGGATACGTATACCGATAAACTCATCTTT.

This clone is medium-sized (0.01 to 0.1%) within its sample. With a far larger clone one base away, a read error is the likely cause. This chain connects TRDV2 to TRDJ1, with TRDD3 matching over 7 bases. Germline CDR1 and CDR2: GEAIGNYY and EKD. The CDR3 loop spans 14 amino acids. The CDR3 DNA follows: TGTGCCTGTGACACTCTGGGGGTTGATGATAAACCCATCTTT. Translated: CACDTLGVDDKPIF.

As to this clone: With a far larger clone one base away, a read error is the likely cause. Other nucleotide sequences from this sample produce the same CDR3. The chain couples TRDV2 to TRDJ1; TRDD3 aligns across 11 bases. CDR3 length equals 19 residues. The germline gives CDR1 GEAIGNYY, CDR2 EKD. CDR3 residues: CACDKLGDKGKTYTDKLIF. The CDR3 DNA follows: TGTGCCTGTGATAAACTGGGGGATAAGGGAAAAACGTACACCGATAAGCTCATCTTT.

Comments on this clone: The protein TCRdb lists belongs to a much larger clone and differs from this DNA's translation at residue 8, which points to a read error; the protein shown is made from the DNA. The V gene is TRDV2, the J gene TRDJ1; weak D call: TRDD3 (5 bases). This CDR3 is built from 17 residues. V was shortened by 3 bases and J by 3 bases, with 22 bases between the two germline ends. Germline CDR1 is GEAIGNYY and CDR2 is EKD. CDR3 in amino acids: CACDPLLEDRGADKLIF. CDR3 nucleotides: TGTGCCTGTGACCCTCTACTGGAGGATCGTGGCGCCGATAAACTCATCTTT.

This clone has more than one count but fewer than ten. TCRdb pairs this DNA with a much larger clone's protein that differs at residue 8, likely a read error; the protein shown was translated from the DNA. This chain connects TRDV2 to TRDJ1; a weak D match, TRDD3 (6 bases). Deletions cut 3 bases from V and 5 bases from J, with 21 bases between. Germline V gene sequence: CDR1 GEAIGNYY, CDR2 EKD. CDR3 length equals 16 residues. This CDR3 reads CACDAMGGFGSDKLIF. In DNA, the CDR3 is TGTGCCTGTGACGCTATGGGGGGTTTTGGGTCAGATAAACTCATCTTT.

Of note for this clone: A read error may be the cause here, since a much bigger clone is one base away. This chain connects TRDV1 to TRDJ1, with D perhaps being TRDD2 or TRDD3 (5 bases each). CDR1 is TSWWSYY and CDR2 is QGS in the germline V gene. This CDR3 comprises 22 residues. Trimming removed 2 bases at V and 0 bases at J, with 31 bases between. This CDR3 is CALGEGRTKAAGGPSYTDKLIF. In DNA form, the CDR3 reads TGTGCTCTTGGGGAAGGTCGAACCAAGGCGGCGGGGGGGCCTTCGTACACCGATAAACTCATCTTT.

As to this clone: A read error likely explains why the TCRdb protein, taken from a much larger clone, differs from this DNA's translation at residue 9; the protein shown is translated from the DNA. The chain employs TRDV2 and TRDJ2; tentative D call: TRDD3 (6 bases). The CDR3 is made up of 14 amino acids. Trimming shortened V by 1 base and J by 7 bases, and 12 bases separated the two germline ends. Germline CDR1 is GEAIGNYY and CDR2 is EKD. The CDR3 DNA is TGTGCCTGTGACACGGTGGGGGGAATAGCACAACTCTTCTTT. This translates into CACDTVGGIAQLFF.

This clone turned up a few times. The J gene is TRDJ1, the V gene TRDV2, with 10 bases fitting TRDD3. The germline V gene has CDR1 GEAIGNYY and CDR2 EKD. V gave up 3 bases and J gave up 3 bases; unmatched junction bases: 12. This CDR3 region has 17 residues. The CDR3 region is CACDALLGDRGADKLIF. The CDR3 coding sequence is TGTGCCTGTGACGCCCTACTGGGGGATCGTGGCGCCGATAAACTCATCTTT.

This clone occurred a few times. With only one base between it and a far larger clone, this is likely a read error. The chain links TRDV2 to TRDJ1, with 7 bases aligning to TRDD3. The germline V gene has CDR1 GEAIGNYY and CDR2 EKD. The CDR3 runs 17 residues. The junction had 11 bases not matched to a gene; V was cut back by 2 bases and J by 0 bases. The CDR3 sequence: CACDRVGEQKYTDKLIF. The CDR3 DNA reads as TGTGCCTGTGACAGGGTGGGGGAGCAGAAGTACACCGATAAACTCATCTTT.

This clone ranks as medium-sized. This clone may be a read error of a much larger clone one base away. This chain connects TRDV2 to TRDJ3; 9 bases match TRDD3. The germline V gene has CDR1 GEAIGNYY and CDR2 EKD. Trimming at V came to 5 bases and at J to 0 bases, leaving 22 bases not matched to a gene. This CDR3 spans 23 amino acids. The CDR3 DNA reads TGTGCCTGTGGCTCCCCTCCTACGGCCTCTGGGGGATTACCCTCCTGGGACACCCGACAGATGTTTTTC. Its protein is CACGSPPTASGGLPSWDTRQMFF.

This clone appeared a few times. Since a far larger clone is one base different, this is likely a read error. The genes are TRDV2 and TRDJ1; TRDD3 agrees at 11 bases. The V gene's germline CDR1 is GEAIGNYY and CDR2 EKD. The length of the CDR3 is 18 residues. Germline trimming cut 4 bases from V and 0 bases from J; bases unmatched to any gene: 12. The CDR3: CACDPARMGDTYTDKLIF. DNA for the CDR3: TGTGCCTGTGATCCGGCTAGAATGGGGGATACGTACACCGATAAACTCATCTTT.

This clone was counted between two and nine times. The likely explanation is a read error, given a far larger clone one base away. This chain links TRDV2 with TRDJ1; tentative D call: TRDD3 (6 bases). CDR3 size: 21 residues. Trimming left V 0 bases short and J 0 bases short, with 28 bases between. Germline loops: CDR1 GEAIGNYY, CDR2 EKD. The DNA for the CDR3 is TGTGCCTGTGACACCGGATTCCGGAGTAATGGGGGCCGACAGTACACCGATAAACTCATCTTT. It translates to CACDTGFRSNGGRQYTDKLIF.

This clone was found a few times. This chain links TRDV2 with TRDJ1, with TRDD3 matching over 9 bases. V lost 0 bases, J lost 2 bases, and 15 bases stayed unmatched. This CDR3 is 19 amino acids long. Germline V gene data show CDR1 as GEAIGNYY and CDR2 as EKD. The CDR3 DNA reads TGTGCCTGTGACACCGTTCGATACTTCCGGGGGATACAAACCGATAAACTCATCTTT. It codes for CACDTVRYFRGIQTDKLIF.

This clone was recorded a few times. This DNA's translation differs at residue 12 from TCRdb's protein, which comes from a much larger clone; a read error is likely, and the protein shown is translated from the DNA. This sample also contains other DNA sequences that code for the same CDR3. This chain links TRDV2 with TRDJ1; 11 bases match TRDD3. V shed 1 base, J shed 3 bases, and the junction held 9 bases outside the gene matches. The CDR3 is made up of 17 amino acids. The V gene's germline CDR1 is GEAIGNYY and CDR2 EKD. For the CDR3, the DNA is TGTGCCTGTGACACTCTGGGGGATACAGGGGCCCCCGATAAACTCATCTTT. Translating gives CACDTLGDTGAPDKLIF.

As concerns this clone: The TCRdb protein comes from a much larger clone and disagrees with this DNA's translation at residue 9, likely due to a read error; the protein given here is derived from the DNA. V and J are TRDV2 and TRDJ1; 8 nucleotides align to TRDD3. Germline values: CDR1 GEAIGNYY, CDR2 EKD. V was clipped by 3 bases and J by 0 bases; unmatched bases: 8. The CDR3 sequence is 16 residues long. The CDR3 nucleotides read TGTGCCTGTGACTCCCTACTGGGGGGCCACACCGATAAACTCATCTTT. Protein: CACDSLLGGHTDKLIF.

On this clone itself: Other DNA sequences of this sample code for an identical CDR3. The chain is built from TRDV2 and TRDJ1; the match to TRDD3 covers 7 bases. The CDR3 sequence is 15 residues long. The junction had 5 bases not matched to a gene; V was cut back by 2 bases and J by 0 bases. Germline CDR1 is GEAIGNYY and CDR2 is EKD. Here the CDR3 DNA reads TGTGCCTGTGACAGGGTGGGGGACCACACCGATAAACTCATCTTT. This codes for CACDRVGDHTDKLIF.

This clone qualifies as medium-sized. This sequence joins TRDV2 and TRDJ1; 10 nucleotides agree with TRDD3. CDR3 length: 18 amino acids. CDR1 and CDR2 (germline): GEAIGNYY, EKD. The V and J ends lost 1 base and 3 bases, in that order; junction bases with no gene match: 13. CDR3 bases: TGTGCCTGTGACACGGTAAGAACTGGGGGATTCTCCCCCGATAAACTCATCTTT. Translated, it gives CACDTVRTGGFSPDKLIF.